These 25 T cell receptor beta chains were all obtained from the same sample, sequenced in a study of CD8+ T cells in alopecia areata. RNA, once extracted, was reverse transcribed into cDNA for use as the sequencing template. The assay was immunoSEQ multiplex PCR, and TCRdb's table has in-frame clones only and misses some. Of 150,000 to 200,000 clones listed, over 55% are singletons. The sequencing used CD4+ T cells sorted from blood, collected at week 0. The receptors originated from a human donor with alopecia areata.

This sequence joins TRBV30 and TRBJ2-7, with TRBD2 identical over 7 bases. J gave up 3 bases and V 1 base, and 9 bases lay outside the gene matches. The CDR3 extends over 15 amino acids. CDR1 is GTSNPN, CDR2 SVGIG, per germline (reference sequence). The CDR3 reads CAWSGTRTSVYEQYF. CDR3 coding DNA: TGTGCCTGGAGTGGGACTAGGACGTCGGTCTACGAGCAGTACTTC. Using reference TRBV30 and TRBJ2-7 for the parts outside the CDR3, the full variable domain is SQTIHQWPATLVQPVGSPLSLECTVEGTSNPNLYWYRQAAGRGLQLLFYSVGIGQISSEVPQNLSASRPQDRQFILSSKKLLLSDSGFYLCAWSGTRTSVYEQYFGPGTRLTVT.

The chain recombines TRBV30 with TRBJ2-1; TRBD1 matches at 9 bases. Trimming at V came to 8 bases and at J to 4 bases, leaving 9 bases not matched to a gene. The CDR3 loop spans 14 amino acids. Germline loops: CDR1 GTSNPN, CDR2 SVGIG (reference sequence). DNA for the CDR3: TGTGCCGGGGACTTAGGGACAGGGTACAATGAGCAGTTCTTC. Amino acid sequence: CAGDLGTGYNEQFF.

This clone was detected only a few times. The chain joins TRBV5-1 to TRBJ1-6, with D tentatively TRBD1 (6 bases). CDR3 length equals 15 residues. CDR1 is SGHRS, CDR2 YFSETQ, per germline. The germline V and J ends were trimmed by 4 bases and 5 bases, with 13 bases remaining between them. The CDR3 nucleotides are TGCGCCAGCAGCGGAGGGGGAAACAATAATTCACCCCTCCACTTT. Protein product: CASSGGGNNNSPLHF.

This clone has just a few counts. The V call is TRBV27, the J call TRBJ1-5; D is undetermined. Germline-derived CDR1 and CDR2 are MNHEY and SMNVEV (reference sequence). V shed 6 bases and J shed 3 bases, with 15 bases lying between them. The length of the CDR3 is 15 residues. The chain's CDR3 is CASSLEWGVNQPQHF. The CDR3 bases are TGTGCCAGCAGCCTCGAATGGGGAGTCAATCAGCCCCAGCATTTT.

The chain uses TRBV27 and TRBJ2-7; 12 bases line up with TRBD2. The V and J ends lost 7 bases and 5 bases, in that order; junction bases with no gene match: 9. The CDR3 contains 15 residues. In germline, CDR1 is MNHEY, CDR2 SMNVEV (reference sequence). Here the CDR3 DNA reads TGTGCCAGCAATCCTAGCGGGGGGGCCATCGACGAGCAGTACTTC. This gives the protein CASNPSGGAIDEQYF.

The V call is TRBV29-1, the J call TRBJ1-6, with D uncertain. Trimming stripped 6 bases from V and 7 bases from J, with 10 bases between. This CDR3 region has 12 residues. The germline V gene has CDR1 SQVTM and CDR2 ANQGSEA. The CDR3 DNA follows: TGCAGCGTGGCTGACATGAATTCACCCCTCCACTTT. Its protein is CSVADMNSPLHF.

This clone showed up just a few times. For the CDR3, the DNA is TGCAGCGTTCAACAGGGGTCCGCGGGTCAGCCCCAGCATTTT. This codes for CSVQQGSAGQPQHF. The chain combines TRBV29-1 with TRBJ1-5; 7 bases are a match to TRBD1. The germline V gene has CDR1 SQVTM and CDR2 ANQGSEA. This CDR3 has 14 residues. The ends lost 5 bases at V and 6 bases at J; junction bases unmatched: 10. The complete variable domain, with remaining parts taken from reference TRBV29-1 and TRBJ1-5, reads SAVISQKPSRDICQRGTSLTIQCQVDSQVTMMFWYRQQPGQSLTLIATANQGSEATYESGFVIDKFPISRPNLTFSTLTVSNMSPEDSSIYLCSVQQGSAGQPQHFGDGTRLSIL.

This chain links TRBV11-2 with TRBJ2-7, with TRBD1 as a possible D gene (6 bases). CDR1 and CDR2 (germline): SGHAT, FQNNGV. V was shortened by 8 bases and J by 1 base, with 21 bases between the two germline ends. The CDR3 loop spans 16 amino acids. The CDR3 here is CASSLGQPGQSYEQYF. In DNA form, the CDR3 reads TGTGCCAGCTCTCTAGGCCAACCGGGACAATCCTACGAGCAGTACTTC.

CDR3 nucleotides: TGTGCCAGCAGGGAGGGGACAGGGAGGGAGACCCAGTACTTC. It codes for CASREGTGRETQYF. The chain combines TRBV2 with TRBJ2-5; 9 nucleotides match TRBD1. Losses at the gene ends were 6 bases for V and 5 bases for J; bases not matched to a gene: 7. This CDR3 is built from 14 residues. Germline CDR1 is SNHLY and CDR2 is FYNNEI.

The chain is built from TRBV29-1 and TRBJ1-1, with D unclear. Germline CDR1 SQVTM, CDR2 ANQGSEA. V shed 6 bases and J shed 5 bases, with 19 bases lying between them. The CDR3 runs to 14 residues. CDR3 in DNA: TGCAGCGTGCGTATAATGTCACCCCGGACTGAAGCTTTCTTT. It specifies CSVRIMSPRTEAFF.

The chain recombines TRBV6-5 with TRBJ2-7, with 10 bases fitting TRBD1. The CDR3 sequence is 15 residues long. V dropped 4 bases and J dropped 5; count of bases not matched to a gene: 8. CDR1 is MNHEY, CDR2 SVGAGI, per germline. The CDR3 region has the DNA TGTGCCAGCAGTTTCGGTCCCGGGACAGGGGACGAGCAGTACTTC. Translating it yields CASSFGPGTGDEQYF.

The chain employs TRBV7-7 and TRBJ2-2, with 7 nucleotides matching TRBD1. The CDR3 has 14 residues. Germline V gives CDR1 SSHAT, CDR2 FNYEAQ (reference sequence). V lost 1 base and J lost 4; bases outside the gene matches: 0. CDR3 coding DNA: TGTGCCAGCAGCTTAGACAGGGGCACCGGGGAGCTGTTTTTT. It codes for CASSLDRGTGELFF.

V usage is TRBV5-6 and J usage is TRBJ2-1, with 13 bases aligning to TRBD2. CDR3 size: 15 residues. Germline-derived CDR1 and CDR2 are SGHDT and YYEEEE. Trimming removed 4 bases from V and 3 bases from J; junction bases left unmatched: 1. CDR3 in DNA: TGTGCCAGCAGCAGACTAGCGGGGGGCTACAATGAGCAGTTCTTC. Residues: CASSRLAGGYNEQFF.

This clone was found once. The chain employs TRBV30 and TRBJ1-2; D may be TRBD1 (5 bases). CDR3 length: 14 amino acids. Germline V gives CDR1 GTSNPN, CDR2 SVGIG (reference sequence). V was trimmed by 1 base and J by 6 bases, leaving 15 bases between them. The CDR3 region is CAWSAQGGKDGYTF. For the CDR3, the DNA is TGTGCCTGGAGTGCCCAGGGTGGTAAGGATGGCTACACCTTC. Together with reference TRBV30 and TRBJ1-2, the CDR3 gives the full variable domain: SQTIHQWPATLVQPVGSPLSLECTVEGTSNPNLYWYRQAAGRGLQLLFYSVGIGQISSEVPQNLSASRPQDRQFILSSKKLLLSDSGFYLCAWSAQGGKDGYTFGSGTRLTVV.

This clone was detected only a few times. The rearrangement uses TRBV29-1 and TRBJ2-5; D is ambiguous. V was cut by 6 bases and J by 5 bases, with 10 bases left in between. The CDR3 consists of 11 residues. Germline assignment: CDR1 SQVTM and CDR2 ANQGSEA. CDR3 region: CSVQEGETQYF. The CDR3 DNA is TGCAGCGTCCAGGAAGGGGAGACCCAGTACTTC.

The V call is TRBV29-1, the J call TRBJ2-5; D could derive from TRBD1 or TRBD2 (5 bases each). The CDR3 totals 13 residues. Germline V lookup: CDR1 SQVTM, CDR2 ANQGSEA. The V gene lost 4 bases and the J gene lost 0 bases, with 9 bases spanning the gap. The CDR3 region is CSVVGRYQETQYF. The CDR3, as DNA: TGCAGCGTTGTGGGACGGTACCAAGAGACCCAGTACTTC.

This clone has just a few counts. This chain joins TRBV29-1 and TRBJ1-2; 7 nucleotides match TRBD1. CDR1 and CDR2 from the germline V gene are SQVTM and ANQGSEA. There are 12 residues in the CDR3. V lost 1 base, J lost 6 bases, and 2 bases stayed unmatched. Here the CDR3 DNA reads TGCAGCGTTGAAGGGACAGGCCATGGCTACACCTTC. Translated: CSVEGTGHGYTF.

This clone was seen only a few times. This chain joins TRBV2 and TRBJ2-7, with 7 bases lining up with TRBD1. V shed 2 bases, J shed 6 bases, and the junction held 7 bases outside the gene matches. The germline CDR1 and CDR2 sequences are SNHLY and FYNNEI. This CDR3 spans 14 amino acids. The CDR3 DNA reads TGTGCCAGCAGTGAAACCCGGACAGGAGTCGAGCAGTACTTC. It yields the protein CASSETRTGVEQYF.

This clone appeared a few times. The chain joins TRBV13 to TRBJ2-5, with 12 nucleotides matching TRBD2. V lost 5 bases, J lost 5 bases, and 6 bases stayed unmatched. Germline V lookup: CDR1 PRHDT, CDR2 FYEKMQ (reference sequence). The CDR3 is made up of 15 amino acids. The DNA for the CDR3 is TGTGCCAGCAGCGCTCGACTAGCGGGGGAGGAGACCCAGTACTTC. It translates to CASSARLAGEETQYF.

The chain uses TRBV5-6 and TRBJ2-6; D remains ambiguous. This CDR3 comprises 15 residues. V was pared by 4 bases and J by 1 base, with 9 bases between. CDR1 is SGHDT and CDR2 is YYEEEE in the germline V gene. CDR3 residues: CASSLDPSGANVLTF. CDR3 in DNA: TGTGCCAGCAGCCTGGACCCGTCTGGGGCCAACGTCCTGACTTTC.

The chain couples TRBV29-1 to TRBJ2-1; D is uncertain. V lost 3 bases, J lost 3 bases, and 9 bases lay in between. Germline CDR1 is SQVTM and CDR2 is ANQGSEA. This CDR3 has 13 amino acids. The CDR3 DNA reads TGCAGCGTTGAGCCCAACGACTACAATGAGCAGTTCTTC. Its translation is CSVEPNDYNEQFF.

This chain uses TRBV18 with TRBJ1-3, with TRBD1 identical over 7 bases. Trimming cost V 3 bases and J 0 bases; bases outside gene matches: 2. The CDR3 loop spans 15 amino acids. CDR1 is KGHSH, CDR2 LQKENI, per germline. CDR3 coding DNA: TGTGCCAGCTCACCCTCAGGGGGCTCTGGAAACACCATATATTTT. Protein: CASSPSGGSGNTIYF.

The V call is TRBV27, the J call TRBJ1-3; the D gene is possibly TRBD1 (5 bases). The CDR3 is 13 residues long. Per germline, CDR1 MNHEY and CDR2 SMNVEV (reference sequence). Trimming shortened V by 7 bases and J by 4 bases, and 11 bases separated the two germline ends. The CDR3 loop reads CASKFQGGNTIYF. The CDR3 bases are TGTGCCAGCAAATTTCAGGGAGGAAACACCATATATTTT.

Here the CDR3 reads CASSLFTPGANVLTF. CDR3 coding DNA: TGTGCCAGCAGCTTATTTACCCCTGGGGCCAACGTCCTGACTTTC. V usage is TRBV7-2 and J usage is TRBJ2-6; the D is unclear. Trimming took off 2 bases at V and 2 bases at J, with 7 bases between the two ends. This CDR3 region has 15 residues. Germline CDR1 SGHTA, CDR2 FQGNSA.

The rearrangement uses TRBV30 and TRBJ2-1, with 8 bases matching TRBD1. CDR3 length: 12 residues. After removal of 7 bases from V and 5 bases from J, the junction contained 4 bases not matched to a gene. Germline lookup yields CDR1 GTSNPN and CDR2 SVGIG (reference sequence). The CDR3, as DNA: TGTGCCTCGACAGGGGTCAACAATGAGCAGTTCTTC. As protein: CASTGVNNEQFF.